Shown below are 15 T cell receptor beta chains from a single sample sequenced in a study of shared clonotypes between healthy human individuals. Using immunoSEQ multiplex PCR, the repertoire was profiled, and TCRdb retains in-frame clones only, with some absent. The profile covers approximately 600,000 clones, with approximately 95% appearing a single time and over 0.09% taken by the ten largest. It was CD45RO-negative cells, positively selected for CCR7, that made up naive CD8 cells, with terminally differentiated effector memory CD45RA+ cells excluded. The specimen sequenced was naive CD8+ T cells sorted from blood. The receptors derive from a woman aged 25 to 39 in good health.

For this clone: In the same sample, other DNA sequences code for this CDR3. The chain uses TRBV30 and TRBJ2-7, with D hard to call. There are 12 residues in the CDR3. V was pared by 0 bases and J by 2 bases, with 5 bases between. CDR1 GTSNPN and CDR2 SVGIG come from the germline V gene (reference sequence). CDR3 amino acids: CAWSVGTYEQYF. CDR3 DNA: TGTGCCTGGAGTGTAGGTACCTACGAGCAGTACTTC.

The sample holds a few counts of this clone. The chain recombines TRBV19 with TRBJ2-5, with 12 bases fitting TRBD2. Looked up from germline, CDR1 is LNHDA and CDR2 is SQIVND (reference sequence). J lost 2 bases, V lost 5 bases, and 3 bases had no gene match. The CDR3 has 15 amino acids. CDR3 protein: CASSAGLAGQETQYF. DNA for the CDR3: TGTGCCAGTAGTGCCGGACTAGCGGGACAAGAGACCCAGTACTTC. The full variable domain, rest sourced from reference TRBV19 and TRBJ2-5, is DGGITQSPKYLFRKEGQNVTLSCEQNLNHDAMYWYRQDPGQGLRLIYYSQIVNDFQKGDIAEGYSVSREKKESFPLTVTSAQKNPTAFYLCASSAGLAGQETQYFGPGTRLLVL.

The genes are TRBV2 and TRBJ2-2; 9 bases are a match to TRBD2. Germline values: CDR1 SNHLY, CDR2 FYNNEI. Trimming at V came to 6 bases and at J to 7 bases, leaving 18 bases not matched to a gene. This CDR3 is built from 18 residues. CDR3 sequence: CASRGGTALAGVIGELFF. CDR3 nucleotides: TGTGCCAGCAGGGGTGGGACAGCCTTAGCGGGAGTCATCGGGGAGCTGTTTTTT.

This chain's CDR3 is CASRGPGTPSYEQYF. For the CDR3, the DNA is TGTGCCAGCAGAGGCCCCGGGACACCCTCCTACGAGCAGTACTTC. J is TRBJ2-7 and V is TRBV25-1; D is possibly TRBD1 (6 bases). The CDR3 loop spans 15 amino acids. Trimming shortened V by 6 bases and J by 0 bases, and 15 bases separated the two germline ends. Germline values: CDR1 MGHDK, CDR2 SYGVNS.

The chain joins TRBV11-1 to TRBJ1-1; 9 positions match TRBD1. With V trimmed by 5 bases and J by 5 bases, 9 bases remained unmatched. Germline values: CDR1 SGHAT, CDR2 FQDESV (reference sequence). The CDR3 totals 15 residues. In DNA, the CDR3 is TGTGCCAGCAGCCCGTCCGACAGGGGGGAAACTGAAGCTTTCTTT. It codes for CASSPSDRGETEAFF.

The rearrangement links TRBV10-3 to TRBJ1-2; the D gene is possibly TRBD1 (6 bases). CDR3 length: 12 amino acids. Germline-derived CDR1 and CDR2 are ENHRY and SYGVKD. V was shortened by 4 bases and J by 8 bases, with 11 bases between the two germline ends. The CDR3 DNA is TGTGCCATCAGTGCACAGGGCCGGGGCTACACCTTC. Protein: CAISAQGRGYTF.

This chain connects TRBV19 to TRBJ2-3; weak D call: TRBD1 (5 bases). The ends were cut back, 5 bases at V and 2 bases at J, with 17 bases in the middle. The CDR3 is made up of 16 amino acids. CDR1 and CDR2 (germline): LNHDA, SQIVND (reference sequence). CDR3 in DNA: TGTGCCAGTAGTTTAGGGCCCAAGGGGCTCACAGATACGCAGTATTTT. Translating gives CASSLGPKGLTDTQYF.

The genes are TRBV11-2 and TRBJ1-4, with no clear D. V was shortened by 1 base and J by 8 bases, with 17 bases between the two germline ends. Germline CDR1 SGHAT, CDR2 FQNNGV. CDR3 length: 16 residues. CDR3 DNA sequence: TGTGCCAGCAGCTTAGGGGATCGGGGAACTGGGGAAAAACTGTTTTTT. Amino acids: CASSLGDRGTGEKLFF.

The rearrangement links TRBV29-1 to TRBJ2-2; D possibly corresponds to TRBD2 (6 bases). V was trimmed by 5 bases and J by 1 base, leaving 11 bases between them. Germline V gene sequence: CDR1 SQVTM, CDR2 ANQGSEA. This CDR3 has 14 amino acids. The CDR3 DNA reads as TGCAGCGTTACGGTGGGAGGGAACACCGGGGAGCTGTTTTTT. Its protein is CSVTVGGNTGELFF.

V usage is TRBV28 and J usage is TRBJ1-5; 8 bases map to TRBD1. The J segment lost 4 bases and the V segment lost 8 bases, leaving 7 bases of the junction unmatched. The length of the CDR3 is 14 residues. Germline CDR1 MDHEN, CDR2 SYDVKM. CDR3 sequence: CASVQGQENQPQHF. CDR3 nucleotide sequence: TGTGCCAGCGTTCAGGGACAGGAAAATCAGCCCCAGCATTTT.

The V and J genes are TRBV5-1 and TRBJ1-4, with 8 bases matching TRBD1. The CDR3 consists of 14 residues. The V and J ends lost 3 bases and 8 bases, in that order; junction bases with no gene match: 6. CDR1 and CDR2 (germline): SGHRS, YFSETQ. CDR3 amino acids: CASSWTGIGEKLFF. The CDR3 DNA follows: TGCGCCAGCAGCTGGACAGGGATCGGGGAAAAACTGTTTTTT.

The CDR3 here is CASSLVGLGDEQYF. DNA for the CDR3: TGTGCCAGCAGCTTAGTAGGACTAGGTGACGAGCAGTACTTC. The V call is TRBV7-9, the J call TRBJ2-7; 7 bases agree with TRBD2. CDR1 is SEHNR, CDR2 FQNEAQ, per germline (reference sequence). The CDR3 loop spans 14 amino acids. J lost 5 bases, V lost 1 base, and 5 bases had no gene match.

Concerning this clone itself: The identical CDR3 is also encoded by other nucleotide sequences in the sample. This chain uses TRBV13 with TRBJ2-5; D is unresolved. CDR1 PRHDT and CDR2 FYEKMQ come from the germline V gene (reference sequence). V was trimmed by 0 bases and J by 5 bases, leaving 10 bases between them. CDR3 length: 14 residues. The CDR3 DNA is TGTGCCAGCAGCTTAGGCAGGAGCCTGGAGACCCAGTACTTC. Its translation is CASSLGRSLETQYF.

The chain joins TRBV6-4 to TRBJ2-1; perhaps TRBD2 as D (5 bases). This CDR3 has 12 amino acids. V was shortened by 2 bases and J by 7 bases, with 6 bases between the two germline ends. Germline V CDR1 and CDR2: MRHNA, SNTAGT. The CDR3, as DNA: TGTGCCAGCAGTGACGGAGGAAATGAGCAGTTCTTC. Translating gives CASSDGGNEQFF.

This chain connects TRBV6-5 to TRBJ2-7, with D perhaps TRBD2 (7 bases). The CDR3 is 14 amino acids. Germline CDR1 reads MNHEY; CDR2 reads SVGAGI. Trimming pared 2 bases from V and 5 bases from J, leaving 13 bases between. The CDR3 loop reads CASSYGGGGHEQYF. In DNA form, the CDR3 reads TGTGCCAGCAGTTACGGTGGGGGGGGCCACGAGCAGTACTTC.